The clone carrying this T cell receptor (beta chain) was seen at least ten times. This CDR3 spans 18 amino acids. Between the trimmed V and J ends, which lost 0 bases and 1 base, there was a span of 13 bases. Looked up from germline, CDR1 is MNHEY and CDR2 is SMNVEV (reference sequence). The data derive from a study of T cells after yellow fever vaccination. One entry per CDR3 protein, called by TCRdb with MiXCR from the 5' RACE reads. Altogether some 170,000 distinct CDR3 sequences are present, approximately 9.9% being singletons, with the ten largest covering roughly a third. This sequence originates from a man aged 18 to 29 who received the YFV17D yellow fever vaccine. Sequencing used CD8+ T cells sorted from PBMCs, obtained 45 days after the yellow fever booster vaccination. This chain joins TRBV27 and TRBJ2-6; D not resolved. The CDR3 loop is CASSLSRVGFSGANVLTF. The CDR3 DNA is TGTGCCAGCAGTTTATCGCGCGTAGGGTTTTCTGGGGCCAACGTCCTGACTTTC.